The present TCR beta chain was sequenced within a study of CDR3 diversity in severe acne. Each CDR3 protein is one row after TCRdb ran MiXCR on the PCR reads. Of under 100,000 distinct CDR3 sequences listed, roughly half are singletons. The ends were cut back, 0 bases at V and 3 bases at J, with 9 bases in the middle. From germline, CDR1 is SGDLS and CDR2 YYNGEE. CDR3 size: 14 residues. This chain connects TRBV9 to TRBJ2-5, with a tentative D call TRBD2 (5 bases). The clonotype originates from a male donor in good health, serving as a control. Sequenced input: blood. Written as DNA, the CDR3 is TGTGCCAGCAGCGTAGGACCGGGGAAAGAGACCCAGTACTTC. Amino acid sequence: CASSVGPGKETQYF. Variable domain in full (rest from reference TRBV9 and TRBJ2-5): DSGVTQTPKHLITATGQRVTLRCSPRSGDLSVYWYQQSLDQGLQFLIQYYNGEERAKGNILERFSAQQFPDLHSELNLSSLELGDSALYFCASSVGPGKETQYFGPGTRLLVL.